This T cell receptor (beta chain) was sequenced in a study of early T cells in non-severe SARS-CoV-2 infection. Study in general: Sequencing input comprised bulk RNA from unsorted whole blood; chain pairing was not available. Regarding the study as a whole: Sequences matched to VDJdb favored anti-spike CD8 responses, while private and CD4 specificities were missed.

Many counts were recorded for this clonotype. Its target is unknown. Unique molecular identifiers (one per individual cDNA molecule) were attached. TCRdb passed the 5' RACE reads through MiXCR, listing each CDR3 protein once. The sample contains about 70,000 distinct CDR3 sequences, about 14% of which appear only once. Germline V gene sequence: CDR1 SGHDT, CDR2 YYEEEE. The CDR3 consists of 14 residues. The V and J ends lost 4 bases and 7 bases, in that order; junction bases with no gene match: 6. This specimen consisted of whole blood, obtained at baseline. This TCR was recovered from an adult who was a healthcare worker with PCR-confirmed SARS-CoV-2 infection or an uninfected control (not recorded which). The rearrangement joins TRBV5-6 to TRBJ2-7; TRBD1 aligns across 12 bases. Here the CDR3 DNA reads TGTGCCAGCAGCCCGGGACAGGGGGCAAGGGAGCAGTACTTC. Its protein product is CASSPGQGAREQYF. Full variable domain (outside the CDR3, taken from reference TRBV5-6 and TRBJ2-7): DAGVTQSPTHLIKTRGQQVTLRCSPKSGHDTVSWYQQALGQGPQFIFQYYEEEERQRGNFPDRFSGHQFPNYSSELNVNALLLGDSALYLCASSPGQGAREQYFGPGTRLTVT.